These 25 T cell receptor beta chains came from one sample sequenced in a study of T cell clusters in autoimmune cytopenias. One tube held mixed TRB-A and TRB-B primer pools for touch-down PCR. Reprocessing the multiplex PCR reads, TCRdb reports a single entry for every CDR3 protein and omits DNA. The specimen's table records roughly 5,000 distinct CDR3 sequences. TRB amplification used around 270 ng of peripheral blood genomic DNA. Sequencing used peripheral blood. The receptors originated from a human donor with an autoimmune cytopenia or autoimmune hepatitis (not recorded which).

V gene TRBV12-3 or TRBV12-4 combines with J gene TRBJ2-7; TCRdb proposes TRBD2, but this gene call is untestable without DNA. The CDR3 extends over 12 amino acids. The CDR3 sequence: CASRSPYTEQYF.

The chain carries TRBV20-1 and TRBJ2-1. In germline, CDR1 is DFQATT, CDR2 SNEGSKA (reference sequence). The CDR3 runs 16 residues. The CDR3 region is CSARASGLLGYNEQFF.

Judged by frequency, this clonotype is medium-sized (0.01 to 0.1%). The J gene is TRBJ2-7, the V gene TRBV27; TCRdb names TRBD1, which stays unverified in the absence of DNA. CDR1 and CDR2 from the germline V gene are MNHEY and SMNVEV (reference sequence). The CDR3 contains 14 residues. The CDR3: CASSSLWDTYEQYF.

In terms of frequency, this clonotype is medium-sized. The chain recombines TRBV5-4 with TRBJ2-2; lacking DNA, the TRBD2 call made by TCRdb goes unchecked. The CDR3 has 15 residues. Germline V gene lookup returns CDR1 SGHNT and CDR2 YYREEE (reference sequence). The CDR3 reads CASSLDGRGDGELFF.

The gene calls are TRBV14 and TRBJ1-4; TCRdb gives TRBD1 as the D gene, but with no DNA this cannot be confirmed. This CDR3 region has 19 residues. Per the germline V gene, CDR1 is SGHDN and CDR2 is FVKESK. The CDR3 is CASSQVRGASVGTNEKLFF.

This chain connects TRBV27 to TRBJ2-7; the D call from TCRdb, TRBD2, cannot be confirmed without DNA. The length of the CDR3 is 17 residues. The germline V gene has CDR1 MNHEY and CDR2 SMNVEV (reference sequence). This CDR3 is CASSPLKTSGGPGEQYF.

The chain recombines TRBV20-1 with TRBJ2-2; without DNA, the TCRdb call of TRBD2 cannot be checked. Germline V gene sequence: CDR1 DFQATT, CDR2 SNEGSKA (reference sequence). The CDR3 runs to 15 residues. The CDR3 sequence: CSARVAGADTGELFF.

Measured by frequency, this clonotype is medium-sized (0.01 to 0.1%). CDR3 sequence: CASSRGQLNTEAFF. The rearrangement uses TRBV19 and TRBJ1-1; TCRdb designates TRBD1, a call that cannot be tested without DNA. From germline, CDR1 is LNHDA and CDR2 SQIVND (reference sequence). This CDR3 region has 14 residues.

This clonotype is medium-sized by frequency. CDR3 protein: CATSRDAASGGRTYNEQFF. The chain has TRBV15 and TRBJ2-1; the D call of TRBD2 rests on TCRdb alone, since no DNA is present to check it. CDR1 and CDR2 (germline): LNHNV, YYDKDF (reference sequence). The CDR3 length is 19 residues.

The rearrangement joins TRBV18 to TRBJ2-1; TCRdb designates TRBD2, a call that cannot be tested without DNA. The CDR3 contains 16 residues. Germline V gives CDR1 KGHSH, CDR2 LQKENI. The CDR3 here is CASSLRGAGDHNEQFF.

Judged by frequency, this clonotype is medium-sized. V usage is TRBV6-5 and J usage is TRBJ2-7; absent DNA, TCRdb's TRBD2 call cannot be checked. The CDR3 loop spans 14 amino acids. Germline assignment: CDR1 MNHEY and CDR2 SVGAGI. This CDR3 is CASSSWGGSYEQYF.

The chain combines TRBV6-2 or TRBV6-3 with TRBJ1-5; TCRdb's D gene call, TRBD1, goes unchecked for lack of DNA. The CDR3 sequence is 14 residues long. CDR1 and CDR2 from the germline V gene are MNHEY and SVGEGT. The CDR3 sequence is CASSFDRVSQPQHF.

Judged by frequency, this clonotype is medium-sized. The CDR3 spells CASSYSFRDREGYTF. The chain is built from TRBV6-5 and TRBJ1-2; TCRdb indicates TRBD1, and absent DNA this call remains unverified. The CDR3 length is 15 residues. Germline loops: CDR1 MNHEY, CDR2 SVGAGI.

Here the CDR3 reads CASSPGVPRGETQYF. The chain has TRBV18 and TRBJ2-5; the TRBD2 assignment by TCRdb is unverifiable without DNA. The germline V gene has CDR1 KGHSH and CDR2 LQKENI. The CDR3 length is 15 residues.

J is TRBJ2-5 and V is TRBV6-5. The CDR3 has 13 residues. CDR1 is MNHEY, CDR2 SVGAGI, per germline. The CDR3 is CASSGSLTETQYF.

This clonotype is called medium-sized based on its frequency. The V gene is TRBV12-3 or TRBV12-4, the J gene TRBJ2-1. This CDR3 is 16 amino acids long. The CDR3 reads CASRALGWGGYNEQFF.

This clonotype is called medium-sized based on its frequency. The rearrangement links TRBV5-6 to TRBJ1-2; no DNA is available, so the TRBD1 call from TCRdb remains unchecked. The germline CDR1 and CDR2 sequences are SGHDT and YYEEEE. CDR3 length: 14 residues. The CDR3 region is CASSLGQGAHGYTF.

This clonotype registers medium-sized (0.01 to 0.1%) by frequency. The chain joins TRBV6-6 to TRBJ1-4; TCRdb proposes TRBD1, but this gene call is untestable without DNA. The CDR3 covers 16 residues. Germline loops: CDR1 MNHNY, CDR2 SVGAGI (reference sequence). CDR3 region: CASSWTGGEANEKLFF.

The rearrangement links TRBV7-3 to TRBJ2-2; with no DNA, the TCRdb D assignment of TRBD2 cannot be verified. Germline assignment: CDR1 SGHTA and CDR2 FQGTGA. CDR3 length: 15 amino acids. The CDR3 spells CASSPGLENTGELFF.

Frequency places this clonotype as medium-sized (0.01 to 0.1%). The CDR3 spells CATSRKNTEAFF. This sequence joins TRBV15 and TRBJ1-1. The CDR3 has 12 amino acids. Germline V CDR1 and CDR2: LNHNV, YYDKDF (reference sequence).

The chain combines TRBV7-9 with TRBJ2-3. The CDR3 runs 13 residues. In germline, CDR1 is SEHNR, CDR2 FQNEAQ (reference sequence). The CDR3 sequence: CASSLALRSEAYF.

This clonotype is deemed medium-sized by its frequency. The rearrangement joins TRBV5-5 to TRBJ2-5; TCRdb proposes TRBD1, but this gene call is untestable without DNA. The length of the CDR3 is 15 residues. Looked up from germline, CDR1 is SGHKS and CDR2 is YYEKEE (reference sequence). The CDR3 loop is CASSYRDRAKETQYF.

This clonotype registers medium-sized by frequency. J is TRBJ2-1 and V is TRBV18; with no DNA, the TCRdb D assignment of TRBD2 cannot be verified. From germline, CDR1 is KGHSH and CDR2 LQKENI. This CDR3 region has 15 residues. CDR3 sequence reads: CASSPRVEAGGLGFF.

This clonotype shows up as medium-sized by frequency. The CDR3: CASSLLQSSGRELFF. V gene TRBV5-5 combines with J gene TRBJ2-2; TCRdb's assignment of TRBD2 cannot be checked, as there is no DNA. Per the germline V gene, CDR1 is SGHKS and CDR2 is YYEKEE (reference sequence). This CDR3 comprises 15 residues.

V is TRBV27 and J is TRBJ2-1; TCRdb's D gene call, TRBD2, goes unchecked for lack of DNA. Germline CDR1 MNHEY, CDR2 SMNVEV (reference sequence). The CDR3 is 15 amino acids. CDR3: CASRAGGNGYNEQFF.